Presented here are 13 T cell receptor beta chains from one specimen sequenced in a study of spatial heterogeneity in lung cancer. The study's findings and limits: Tracking of tumor mutation counts was seen in expanded intratumoral alpha and beta TCR counts.

Their antigens are not known. Indicated time point: sample taken at primary tumor resection. TCRdb fed the 5' RACE reads into MiXCR, producing one record per CDR3 protein. The sample yields about 2,100 distinct CDR3 sequences, approximately 2.6% seen once. The sample consisted of lung tumor tissue, taken at surgery. The receptors stem from a male donor with early-stage non-small cell lung cancer.

This clonotype rates as medium-sized. The V gene is TRBV28, the J gene TRBJ1-5; D call uncertain. CDR3 length: 13 residues. The V gene's germline CDR1 is MDHEN and CDR2 SYDVKM. Trimming left V 5 bases short and J 6 bases short, with 11 bases between. The CDR3 loop reads CASSEPSSQPQHF. DNA of the CDR3: TGTGCCAGCAGTGAGCCGTCTAGTCAGCCCCAGCATTTT.

In its sample, this clonotype ranks as large. The V gene is TRBV5-4, the J gene TRBJ1-6; a possible D gene is TRBD1 (5 bases). Germline-derived CDR1 and CDR2 are SGHNT and YYREEE (reference sequence). Trimming shortened V by 0 bases and J by 7 bases, and 14 bases separated the two germline ends. The CDR3 consists of 16 residues. CDR3 loop: CASSLGSQGGNSPLHF. The CDR3 region has the DNA TGTGCCAGCAGCTTGGGAAGCCAGGGAGGAAATTCACCCCTCCACTTT.

This clonotype is medium-sized in the sample. The rearrangement links TRBV20-1 to TRBJ2-3; the match to TRBD2 covers 7 bases. The ends lost 3 bases at V and 2 bases at J; junction bases unmatched: 8. Germline loops: CDR1 DFQATT, CDR2 SNEGSKA (reference sequence). CDR3 length: 15 residues. The CDR3 protein is CSASGLAEHTDTQYF. CDR3 sequence (DNA): TGCAGTGCTAGTGGGCTAGCGGAGCACACAGATACGCAGTATTTT.

At least ten counts were recorded for this clonotype. This chain connects TRBV5-1 to TRBJ2-7; 10 bases match TRBD2. The CDR3 runs 14 residues. Trimming removed 1 base from V and 5 bases from J; junction bases left unmatched: 3. The germline CDR1 and CDR2 sequences are SGHRS and YFSETQ. This CDR3 reads CASSLTSGVDEQYF. The CDR3 DNA follows: TGCGCCAGCAGCTTGACTAGCGGGGTCGACGAGCAGTACTTC.

This clonotype rates as medium-sized (0.01 to 0.1%). The CDR3 region has the DNA TGCGCCAGCGGAGGGACTAGCGTATCCTACGAGCAGTACTTC. Translated, it gives CASGGTSVSYEQYF. The V gene is TRBV10-1, the J gene TRBJ2-7; 10 positions agree with TRBD2. CDR3 length: 14 residues. With V trimmed by 8 bases and J by 1 base, 5 bases remained unmatched. CDR1 is WNHNN and CDR2 is SYGVQD in the germline V gene (reference sequence).

By proportion, this clonotype is medium-sized. The chain employs TRBV28 and TRBJ2-5; maybe TRBD2 (5 bases). The CDR3 runs to 14 residues. Trimming removed 2 bases at V and 5 bases at J, with 12 bases between. From germline, CDR1 is MDHEN and CDR2 SYDVKM. CDR3 coding DNA: TGTGCCAGCAGTTTACTTACCCGAGGGGAGACCCAGTACTTC. Protein: CASSLLTRGETQYF.

This clonotype is medium-sized by share. This rearrangement joins TRBV11-2 to TRBJ2-7; 11 bases match TRBD2. From germline, CDR1 is SGHAT and CDR2 FQNNGV. The CDR3 extends over 18 amino acids. With 3 bases clipped from V and 2 bases from J, the junction kept 12 bases outside the gene matches. CDR3 loop: CASSLLAGGLSTPYEQYF. The CDR3 DNA sequence: TGTGCCAGCAGCTTGCTAGCGGGAGGCCTATCCACCCCCTACGAGCAGTACTTC.

At least ten counts were recorded for this clonotype. A much larger clone lies a single base off, so this may be a read error. The genes are TRBV6-1 and TRBJ1-1, with D hard to call. The V gene lost 2 bases and the J gene lost 1 base, with 8 bases spanning the gap. Germline V gives CDR1 MNHNS, CDR2 SASEGT. The CDR3 has 14 residues. The CDR3, as DNA: TGTGCCAGCAGTGAACAAGTGAGGAACACTGAAGCTTTCTTT. Its translation: CASSEQVRNTEAFF.

By share, this clonotype counts as large. The gene calls are TRBV30 and TRBJ1-1; no definite D call. Trimming pared 0 bases from V and 4 bases from J, leaving 12 bases between. This CDR3 is 14 amino acids long. The germline CDR1 and CDR2 sequences are GTSNPN and SVGIG (reference sequence). CDR3 in amino acids: CAWSVLDRFTEAFF. The CDR3 bases are TGTGCCTGGAGTGTACTTGATAGATTCACTGAAGCTTTCTTT.

This rearrangement joins TRBV2 to TRBJ2-3, with 10 bases matching TRBD2. This CDR3 has 16 amino acids. The germline gives CDR1 SNHLY, CDR2 FYNNEI. The V segment lost 2 bases and the J segment 4 bases; nucleotides outside the gene matches: 6. CDR3 DNA: TGTGCCAGCAGTGAATTCCGGAGCGGGGGGGCAGATACGCAGTATTTT. Its translation: CASSEFRSGGADTQYF. Drawing the rest from reference TRBV2 and TRBJ2-3, the complete variable domain is EPEVTQTPSHQVTQMGQEVILRCVPISNHLYFYWYRQILGQKVEFLVSFYNNEISEKSEIFDDQFSVERPDGSNFTLKIRSTKLEDSAMYFCASSEFRSGGADTQYFGPGTRLTVL.

This clonotype is classed as medium-sized. This rearrangement joins TRBV10-3 to TRBJ1-5; 9 positions match TRBD1. The CDR3 covers 16 residues. Germline assignment: CDR1 ENHRY and CDR2 SYGVKD. The J segment lost 5 bases and the V segment lost 2 bases, leaving 7 bases of the junction unmatched. CDR3 bases: TGTGCCATCAGTGAGGGACAGGGGCTGCCTGATCAGCCCCAGCATTTT. This sequence encodes CAISEGQGLPDQPQHF.

This clonotype counts as medium-sized (0.01 to 0.1%). V and J are TRBV29-1 and TRBJ2-5; TRBD2 agrees at 13 bases. The germline CDR1 and CDR2 sequences are SQVTM and ANQGSEA. J gave up 6 bases and V 5 bases, and 3 bases lay outside the gene matches. The CDR3 consists of 13 residues. For the CDR3, the DNA is TGCAGCGTTATACTAGCGGGGGGGAAGACCCAGTACTTC. Protein sequence: CSVILAGGKTQYF.

This clonotype ranks as medium-sized (0.01 to 0.1%). This chain connects TRBV19 to TRBJ1-1; TRBD1 is a possible D gene (5 bases). The germline V and J ends were trimmed by 5 bases and 0 bases, with 16 bases remaining between them. CDR1 is LNHDA and CDR2 is SQIVND in the germline V gene (reference sequence). The CDR3 is made up of 16 amino acids. CDR3 sequence: CASSPGRRGMNTEAFF. CDR3 DNA sequence: TGTGCCAGTAGTCCCGGGAGAAGGGGAATGAACACTGAAGCTTTCTTT.